The sequence of this T cell receptor beta chain was determined in a study of cytomegalovirus exposure and HLA in healthy donors (dated by TCRdb to 2016 to 2017). Looking at the study overall: An earlier analysis of roughly 610 of the donors reported under 300 Gb of sequence data and around 100 million unique TCR beta sequences obtained from around 180 million T cells. Alongside the repertoire data, information on donor age, sex, ethnicity and CMV serostatus was compiled. A later analysis re-analyzed previously published TCR beta repertoires from about 730 donors and added high-resolution HLA genotyping to study TCR occurrence patterns. An earlier analysis of about 600 of the donors used high-throughput TCR beta sequencing to judge whether each TCR beta V gene segment behaved as functional or pseudogenic. Along with the roughly 710-subject first cohort, a separate validation cohort of approximately 110 different subjects was used. Every discovery cohort repertoire had been produced on one sequencing platform. Rather than using new phenotypic data, the later analysis identified candidate immune exposures from TCR beta sequences and from how often those sequences occurred across donors. HLA typing covered class I and class II loci at four-digit resolution. Roughly 300 gigabases of sequencing data and around 80 million unique TCR sequences made up an early release that covered approximately 650 HLA-typed donors. Roughly 5 DR-DQ haplotypes were handled as single units for association and clustering, since linkage in the cohort was strong. A later genetic analysis used genome-wide SNP genotypes for about 55% of the 666 donors, treating that subset as a discovery cohort. Among some 400 genotyped donors of the cohort, an average of about 240,000 unique TCR beta nucleotide sequences was sequenced per donor, of which about 20% were non-productive. To predict cytomegalovirus infection status, the study brought together high-throughput TCR immunosequencing, statistical association of individual TCRs with disease status, and machine learning. The genetic ancestry cluster associated with self-reported Caucasian donors included 80% to 90% of the roughly 360 genotyped donors. The study used immunosequencing to profile the T cell repertoires of several hundred subjects and linked those repertoires to cytomegalovirus serostatus. Typing coverage varied by locus: roughly 629-640 donors for A, B, C, DRB1 and DQB1; approximately 520 for DQA1; some 610 for DPA1; more than 450 for DPB1. The aim of the study was to test whether cataloging public T cell receptors could identify signatures of past pathogen exposure.

This clone appeared a single time. This receptor's antigen is unknown. No clone much larger than this one lies a single base away; base qualities are absent. The CDR3 starts with the cysteine, ends with the phenylalanine, and has 14 residues. Only the CDR3 DNA is retained, 42 bases long and in frame from the first base. Per the germline V gene, SNHLY is the CDR1 and FYNNEI is the CDR2. Trimming removed 7 bases from V and 2 bases from J, leaving 14 bases between the germline ends. In total, roughly 710 healthy bone marrow donors made up the cohort. All cohort members were sampled while nominally healthy, although unrecorded immune exposures were likely present. The donor tested CMV seronegative, placing the donor among the 350 to 400 seronegative members of the cohort. Every donor gave a peripheral blood sample, and the peripheral blood mononuclear cells from that sample were used for TCR beta sequencing. Genomic DNA extraction from the blood cell samples was performed with the Qiagen DNeasy Blood Extraction Kit.

Library preparation employed the immunoSEQ multiplex PCR assay. The multiplex PCR relied on a mix of 60 forward primers for TCR Vbeta segments and 13 reverse primers for TCR Jbeta segments. The CDR3 region of rearranged TCR beta genes was amplified from genomic DNA by a multiplex PCR assay. Amplified TCR beta libraries were sequenced as 87-base-pair reads on the Illumina HiSeq System. The original methods were these. A later analysis tallied around 80 million unique TCR beta chains across the 666 repertoires, and some 10 million of those chains were shared by two or more donors. To remove PCR and sequencing errors, raw reads were error-corrected and collapsed into unique sequences using a nearest-neighbor algorithm that merged closely related sequences. To assign V, D and J gene segments, CDR3 sequences were aligned to IMGT reference sequences. Each retained sequence needed at least a six-nucleotide match to both a V gene segment and a J gene segment. A rearrangement was called productive if the CDR3 had no stop codons and remained in frame with V and J, and every other rearrangement was called non-productive. Following IMGT convention, CDR3 was defined as the stretch from the second conserved V-encoded cysteine up to the conserved J-encoded phenylalanine. The earlier analysis of about 500 of the donors excluded sequences that lacked an unambiguous match to a single V gene segment. An earlier analysis of approximately 590 of the donors called V segments functional above 56.7% productive rearrangements and segregating when the between-donor standard deviation exceeded 5%. A statistical classification framework was built for diagnosing cytomegalovirus status from the catalog of TCR beta chain sequences. In a later analysis, V and J genes were assigned by comparing TCR nucleotide sequences against IMGT/GENE-DB human TR gene sequences. Using the TCRdist pipeline, a later analysis assigned CDR3 sequences along with most-parsimonious VDJ recombination scenarios. A later analysis defined each TCR beta chain by its CDR3 amino acid sequence plus V-gene family, and excluded reads lacking a unique V-gene family. To address suspected cross-contamination and a sequencing artifact, a later analysis removed approximately 600 highly shared, low-generation-probability nucleotide sequences. In a later analysis, a clonal expansion index was calculated for each public chain from normalized within-repertoire ranks of inferred template counts. Generation probabilities in a later analysis came from a VDJ recombination model fitted to out-of-frame rearrangements, and those results were checked against IGoR. Hypergeometric tests were used in a later analysis to score TCR-TCR, TCR-HLA and TCR-CMV co-occurrence, with a repertoire-size bias correction applied to the TCR pairs. False discovery rates were estimated in a later analysis by permuting HLA or CMV assignments 20 times. In a later analysis, co-occurring TCRs were grouped using DBSCAN, and TCRdist sequence similarity was added for clustering within HLA-allele-positive subsets. Repertoires with fewer than 30,000 or more than 120,000 public chains, plus five repertoires with anomalous nucleotide sharing, were excluded from co-occurrence clustering. The source is immuneACCESS, and TCRdb retained only in-frame sequences with V and J called. Part of the clones is not carried over; for the studies checked, unresolved V genes explain less than half of this, and the remainder is unexplained. V and J calls and clone size are copied from that table; D and trimming were computed from the DNA. For this sample the table gives around 110,000 clones, of which 70% to 75% were detected only once. 1.5% to 2% of the sample rests with the top ten.

Study-wide conclusions, independent of this receptor: Roughly uniform sequencing depth across donors was assumed in presence/absence analyses, although this assumption may not hold. Strong co-occurrence of HLA alleles, especially DR and DQ, made assigning TCR associations to individual alleles difficult. Because some donors lacked HLA typing at each locus, the association tests relied only on the typed subset. An earlier analysis of approximately 590 of the donors showed that most TCR beta V segments appeared in productive rearrangements either about 87% or about 30% of the time, which broadly matched IMGT annotations. In vitro tests confirmed that a few of the cytomegalovirus-associated TCR beta chains recognize cytomegalovirus antigens. The classifier was reported to diagnose cytomegalovirus status with high specificity and sensitivity in both the original and validation cohorts. In the study, around 150 TCR beta chains were listed as associated with cytomegalovirus. CMV serostatus was the only immune exposure information available for the cohort. An association between a missense DCLRE1C variant and V-gene and J-gene trimming of TCR beta chains was found in a later genetic analysis and replicated in an independent cohort. In a later analysis, TCR association rates were found to vary across HLA loci, with the most associated TCRs seen for DRB1 alleles and the fewest for HLA-C alleles. Linkage disequilibrium might explain the correlated functional status among segregating V segments, but an unknown experimental factor could not be ruled out. Most TCR sequences were observed very rarely across donors, whereas some public TCRs were present in many individuals. Around 16 rarely observed V segments, including chromosome 9 orphons, were excluded from the earlier analysis of several hundred of the donors because counts were too low. A later analysis reported that several top co-occurrence clusters appeared linked to parvovirus B19, influenza, CMV and Epstein-Barr virus. Compared with the approximately 600-donor mean, donors in an Asian-associated ancestry cluster had fewer N-insertions in productive TCRs, according to a later genetic analysis. Compared with equally common non-associated chains, HLA-associated TCR beta chains in a later analysis were more clonally expanded and had lower generation probabilities. Some IMGT-functional V segments, including TRBV6-2 and TRBV6-3, could not be told apart with the 87-base-pair reads, so those segments were excluded. In a later analysis, most CMV-associated TCR beta chains were found to appear HLA-restricted, with HLA associations seemingly driven largely by CMV exposure. The authors suggested that the approach could potentially be generalized to other disease states and immunological phenotypes. A further reported finding was that TCR beta sequences accurately predicted the HLA-A and HLA-B alleles for most subjects in the first cohort. In this cohort, only TCR beta chains were sequenced, and detectable features were limited by the absence of alpha or paired-chain data. A group of highly shared sequence variants was considered likely to be a technical artifact of the sequencing pipeline. In a later analysis, about 17,000 TCR beta sequences were associated with specific HLA alleles at a false discovery rate of 0.05.

The TCR comes from a woman under 30 in good health and CMV-seronegative. In this chain, TRBV2 is recombined with TRBJ2-5; the D gene identity is not certain. Sequencing used PBMCs. This receptor carries the CDR3 CASTGQILQETQYF. The DNA sequence is TGTGCCAGCACTGGGCAGATCTTACAAGAGACCCAGTACTTC.